This record covers a single TCR beta chain. Germline-derived CDR1 and CDR2 are SNHLY and FYNNEI. After removal of 0 bases from V and 6 bases from J, the junction contained 13 bases not matched to a gene. The length of the CDR3 is 18 residues. This entry is derived from a study of blood T cell repertoires in COVID-19. Assay used: immunoSEQ multiplex PCR; TCRdb lists only in-frame clones, some missing. The table has about 220,000 clones, around 90% seen once. Sequencing was carried out using PBMCs or T cells enriched from blood (not recorded which). This TCR came from a man under 40 who had been exposed to COVID-19. The rearrangement links TRBV2 to TRBJ2-7, with 11 bases fitting TRBD2. CDR3 nucleotides: TGTGCCAGCAGTGAAGCGCGGCGAGGGGTGCTAGCGGGGGGCGAGCAGTACTTC. Its protein is CASSEARRGVLAGGEQYF.